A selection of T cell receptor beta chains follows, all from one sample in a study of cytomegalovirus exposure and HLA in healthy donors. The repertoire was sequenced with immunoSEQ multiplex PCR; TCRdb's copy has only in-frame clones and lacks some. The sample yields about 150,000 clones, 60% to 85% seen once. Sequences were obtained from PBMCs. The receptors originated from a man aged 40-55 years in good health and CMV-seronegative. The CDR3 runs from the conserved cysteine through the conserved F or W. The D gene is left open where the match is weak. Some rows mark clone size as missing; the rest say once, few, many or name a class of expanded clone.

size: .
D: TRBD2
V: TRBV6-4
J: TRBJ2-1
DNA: TGTGCCAGCAGTGAAGGGACTAGCGGATACAATGAGCAGTTCTTC
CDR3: CASSEGTSGYNEQFF

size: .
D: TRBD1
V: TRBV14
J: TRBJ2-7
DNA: TGTGCCAGCAGCCAGACCGGGACAGGCCAATACGAGCAGTACTTC
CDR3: CASSQTGTGQYEQYF

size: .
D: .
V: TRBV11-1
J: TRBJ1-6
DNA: TGTGCCAGCAGTCCGGCGGGGCTCGCTAATTCACCCCTCCACTTT
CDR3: CASSPAGLANSPLHF

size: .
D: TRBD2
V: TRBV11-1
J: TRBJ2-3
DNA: TGTGCCAGCAGCTTATTGCTAGCGGGCAGCACAGATACGCAGTATTTT
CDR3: CASSLLLAGSTDTQYF

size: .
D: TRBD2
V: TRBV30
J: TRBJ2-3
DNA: TGTGCCTGGACCCCGGGACTAGCGATCACAGATACGCAGTATTTT
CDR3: CAWTPGLAITDTQYF

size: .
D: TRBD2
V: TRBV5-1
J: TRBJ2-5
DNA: TGCGCCAGCAGCTTGGCCCCTAGCGGGAGAAGAGAGACCCAGTACTTC
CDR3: CASSLAPSGRRETQYF

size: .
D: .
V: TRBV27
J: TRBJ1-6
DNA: TGTGCCAGCAGGGGGGGTTGGCCCCTGGATTCACCCCTCCACTTT
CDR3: CASRGGWPLDSPLHF

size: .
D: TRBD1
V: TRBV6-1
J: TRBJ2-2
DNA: TGTGCCAGCAGGAAACAGGGGTCAACCGGGGAGCTGTTTTTT
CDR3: CASRKQGSTGELFF

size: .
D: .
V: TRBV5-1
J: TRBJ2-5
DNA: TGCGCCAGCAGCTTGGGAAGTCCTAGCGAACAAGAGACCCAGTACTTC
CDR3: CASSLGSPSEQETQYF

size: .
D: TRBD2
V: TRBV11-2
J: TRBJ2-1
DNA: TGTGCCAGCAGCTCAGCGGGATCTTTTTACAATGAGCAGTTCTTC
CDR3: CASSSAGSFYNEQFF

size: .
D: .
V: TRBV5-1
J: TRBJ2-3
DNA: TGCGCCAGCAGCTTTCAAGCGGAGCGCACAGATACGCAGTATTTT
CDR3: CASSFQAERTDTQYF

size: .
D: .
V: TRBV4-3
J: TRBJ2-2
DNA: TGCGCCAGCAGCCAAGCCGGGGGTGGCACCGGGGAGCTGTTTTTT
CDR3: CASSQAGGGTGELFF

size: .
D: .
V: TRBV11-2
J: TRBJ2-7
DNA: TGTGCCAGCAGCTTTCCGGCGGACTCCTACGAGCAGTACTTC
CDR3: CASSFPADSYEQYF

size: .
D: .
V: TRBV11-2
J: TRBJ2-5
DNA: TGTGCCAGCAGCCCTCGAGGGCCCCCACATGGGGAGACCCAGTACTTC
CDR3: CASSPRGPPHGETQYF

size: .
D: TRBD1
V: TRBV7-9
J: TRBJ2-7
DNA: TGTGCCAGCAGCTTCAGGGGGCACGAGCAGTACTTC
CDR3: CASSFRGHEQYF

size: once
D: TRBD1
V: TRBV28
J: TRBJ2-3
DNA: TGTGCCAGCAGTCGGGACAGGGGTCTCACAGATACGCAGTATTTT
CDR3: CASSRDRGLTDTQYF

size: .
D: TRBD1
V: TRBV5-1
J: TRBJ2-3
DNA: TGCGCCAGCAGCCAGGGACAGGGGAGGGATACGCAGTATTTT
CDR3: CASSQGQGRDTQYF

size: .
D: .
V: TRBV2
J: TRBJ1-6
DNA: TGTGCCAGCAGGGCCACCGGGAGCCCCCTCCACTTT
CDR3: CASRATGSPLHF

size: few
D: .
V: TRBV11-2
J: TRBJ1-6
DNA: TGTGCCAGCAGCTCGGACCGAGGGGGAAGTTCACCCCTCCACTTT
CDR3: CASSSDRGGSSPLHF

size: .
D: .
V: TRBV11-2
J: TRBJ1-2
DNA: TGTGCCAGCAGCTTAGCGCTCCTGGACAATCAAGGCTACACCTTC
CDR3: CASSLALLDNQGYTF

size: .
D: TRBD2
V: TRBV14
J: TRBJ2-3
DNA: TGTGCCAGCAGCCAAGATCCGGGAGGGGGGCGAGATACGCAGTATTTT
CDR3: CASSQDPGGGRDTQYF

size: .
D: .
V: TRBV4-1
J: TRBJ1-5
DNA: TGCGCCAGCAGCCAAGATTCGGGGAGCAATCAGCCCCAGCATTTT
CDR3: CASSQDSGSNQPQHF

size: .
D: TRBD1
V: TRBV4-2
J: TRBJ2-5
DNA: TGTGCCAGCAGCCAAGAGGGACAGGGCGAGACCCAGTACTTC
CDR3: CASSQEGQGETQYF

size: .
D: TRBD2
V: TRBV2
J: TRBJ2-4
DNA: TGTGCCAGCAGTGAACCTGGGACTAGCGGGAAAAACATTCAGTACTTC
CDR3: CASSEPGTSGKNIQYF

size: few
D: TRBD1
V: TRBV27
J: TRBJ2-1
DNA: TGTGCCAGCATTGAGTATGGGACAGGGAATGGAAATGAGCAGTTCTTC
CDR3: CASIEYGTGNGNEQFF

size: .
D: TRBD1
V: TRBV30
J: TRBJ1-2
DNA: TGTGCCTGGAGCTTAAAACAGGGGACACTTTCTAACTATGGCTACACCTTC
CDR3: CAWSLKQGTLSNYGYTF

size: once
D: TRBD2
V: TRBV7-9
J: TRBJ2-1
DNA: TGTGCCAGCAGATCCACTAGCGGGAGCTCACCTTACAATGAGCAGTTCTTC
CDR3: CASRSTSGSSPYNEQFF

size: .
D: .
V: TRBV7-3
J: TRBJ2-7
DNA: TGTGCCAGCAGCCCGCATGGGGGGTTCTACGAGCAGTACTTC
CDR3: CASSPHGGFYEQYF

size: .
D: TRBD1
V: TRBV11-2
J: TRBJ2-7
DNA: TGTGCCAGCAGCTCTCCCATGGGACAGGGATCCTACGAGCAGTACTTC
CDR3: CASSSPMGQGSYEQYF

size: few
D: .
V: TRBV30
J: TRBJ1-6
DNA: TGTGCCTGGAGTGTAGGCGGTAATTCACCCCTCCACTTT
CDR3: CAWSVGGNSPLHF

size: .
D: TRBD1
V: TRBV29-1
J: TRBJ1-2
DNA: TGCAGCGTTGAAGGTGACAGGGGTTATGGCTACACCTTC
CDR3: CSVEGDRGYGYTF

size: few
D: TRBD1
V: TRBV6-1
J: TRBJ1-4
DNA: TGTGCCAGCAGTGAATTGAGGGGGCGGGGAATAATTGGTGAAAAACTGTTTTTT
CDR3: CASSELRGRGIIGEKLFF

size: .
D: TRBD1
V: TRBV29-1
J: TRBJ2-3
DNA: TGCAGCACCCGACAGGGGGCCTCAGATACGCAGTATTTT
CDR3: CSTRQGASDTQYF

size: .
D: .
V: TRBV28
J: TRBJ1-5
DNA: TGTGCCAACAGTTCCCACCGCGATCCTAGGTTCCATCAGCCCCAGCATTTT
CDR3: CANSSHRDPRFHQPQHF

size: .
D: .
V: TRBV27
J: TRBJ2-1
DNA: TGTGCCAGCAGTAGATACAGTAGCTCCTACAATGAGCAGTTCTTC
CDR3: CASSRYSSSYNEQFF

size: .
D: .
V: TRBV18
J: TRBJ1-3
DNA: TGTGCCAGCTCACCACAGCCAGGCTCTGGAAACACCATATATTTT
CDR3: CASSPQPGSGNTIYF

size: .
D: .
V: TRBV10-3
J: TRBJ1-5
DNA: TGTGCCATCAGGGAAGGGGGGGACATGAATCAGCCCCAGCATTTT
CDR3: CAIREGGDMNQPQHF

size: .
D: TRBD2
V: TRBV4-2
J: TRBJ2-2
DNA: TGTGCCAGCAGCCAAGAGGAGCGAGCGGGAGTAGCCGGGGAGCTGTTTTTT
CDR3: CASSQEERAGVAGELFF

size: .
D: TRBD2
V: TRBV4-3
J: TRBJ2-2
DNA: TGCGCCAGCAGCCAAGAGGGATGGACTTTAGCGGGGGGCCCGAACACCGGGGAGCTGTTTTTT
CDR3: CASSQEGWTLAGGPNTGELFF

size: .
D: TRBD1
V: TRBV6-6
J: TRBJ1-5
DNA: TGTGCCAGCACAGGGACAGGGAGCAATCAGCCCCAGCATTTT
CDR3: CASTGTGSNQPQHF

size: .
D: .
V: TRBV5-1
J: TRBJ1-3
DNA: TGCGCCAGCAGCTTGCCGGACAAGAGCTCTGGAAACACCATATATTTT
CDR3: CASSLPDKSSGNTIYF

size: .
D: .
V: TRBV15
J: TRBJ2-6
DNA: TGTGCCACCAGCAGCCCGGTGGAGGCTGGGGCCAACGTCCTGACTTTC
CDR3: CATSSPVEAGANVLTF

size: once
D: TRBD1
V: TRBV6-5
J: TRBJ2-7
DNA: TGTGCCAGCAGTTACACGCCGGGACAGGGAGCCTACGAGCAGTACTTC
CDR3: CASSYTPGQGAYEQYF

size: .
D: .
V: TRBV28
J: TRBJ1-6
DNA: TGTGCCAGCAGTTTACAGGTAAAGGGGACCTATAATTCACCCCTCCACTTT
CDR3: CASSLQVKGTYNSPLHF